Below, 30 T cell receptor beta chains from the same sample are listed, as sequenced in a study of blood T cell repertoires in COVID-19 (dated by TCRdb to about 2020). Library preparation used the immunoSEQ multiplex PCR assay. The clones in this table, taken by TCRdb from immuneACCESS, are in-frame only. Not every clone is retained; where verified, under half of the shortfall comes from an unresolved V gene, and the cause of the rest is unknown. The sample contains more than 65,000 clones, over 60% of them found a single time. 25% to 30% of the sample rests with the top ten. The material sequenced was peripheral blood. The source is an elderly woman with active or convalescent COVID-19.

This chain uses TRBV4-3 with TRBJ2-7; 7 nucleotides agree with TRBD1. Trimming cost V 3 bases and J 7 bases; bases outside gene matches: 15. CDR3 length: 16 residues. The germline gives CDR1 LGHNA, CDR2 YSLEER. CDR3 protein: CASSHVPGQRPGEQYF. CDR3 coding DNA: TGCGCCAGCAGCCACGTCCCGGGACAGCGACCGGGGGAGCAGTACTTC.

CDR3 nucleotides: TGTGCCATCAGTGTTCAGGGGGAAGAGACCCAGTACTTC. This sequence encodes CAISVQGEETQYF. V gene TRBV10-3 combines with J gene TRBJ2-5; the match to TRBD1 covers 7 bases. This CDR3 has 13 amino acids. Germline V gene data show CDR1 as ENHRY and CDR2 as SYGVKD. Trimming removed 4 bases from V and 3 bases from J; junction bases left unmatched: 2.

The rearrangement uses TRBV19 and TRBJ1-1; a possible D gene is TRBD1 (6 bases). V shed 6 bases and J shed 3 bases, with 17 bases lying between them. CDR3 size: 15 residues. Germline V gene lookup returns CDR1 LNHDA and CDR2 SQIVND (reference sequence). The CDR3 DNA is TGTGCCAGTAGGAACACAGGGAGGGGGTACACTGAAGCTTTCTTT. It yields the protein CASRNTGRGYTEAFF. The full variable domain, its missing parts supplied by reference TRBV19 and TRBJ1-1, is DGGITQSPKYLFRKEGQNVTLSCEQNLNHDAMYWYRQDPGQGLRLIYYSQIVNDFQKGDIAEGYSVSREKKESFPLTVTSAQKNPTAFYLCASRNTGRGYTEAFFGQGTRLTVV.

The rearrangement links TRBV2 to TRBJ2-1, with D possibly matching TRBD2 (5 bases). Germline assignment: CDR1 SNHLY and CDR2 FYNNEI. The V end was cut by 7 bases, the J end by 9 bases, with 19 bases between. The CDR3 totals 14 residues. The CDR3 sequence: CASKPLYPGSEQFF. In DNA, the CDR3 is TGTGCCAGCAAACCCCTTTATCCGGGGAGTGAGCAGTTCTTC.

CDR3 nucleotides: TGTGCCAGCAGTGTGACGGGGGGGGCACGAGAGACCCAGTACTTC. Encoded protein: CASSVTGGARETQYF. The chain uses TRBV25-1 and TRBJ2-5, with 8 bases matching TRBD2. The V and J ends lost 4 bases and 4 bases, in that order; junction bases with no gene match: 8. Germline-derived CDR1 and CDR2 are MGHDK and SYGVNS. The CDR3 consists of 15 residues.

The count of this clone is one. The V call is TRBV12-3 or TRBV12-4, the J call TRBJ1-5; no firm D call. V shed 7 bases and J shed 3 bases, with 7 bases lying between them. This CDR3 contains 12 residues. The CDR3 sequence is CASKTANQPQHF. DNA for the CDR3: TGTGCCAGCAAAACTGCCAATCAGCCCCAGCATTTT.

The chain combines TRBV11-2 with TRBJ2-3; 9 bases match TRBD2. Per germline, CDR1 SGHAT and CDR2 FQNNGV. This CDR3 contains 16 residues. The junction had 6 bases not matched to a gene; V was cut back by 5 bases and J by 0 bases. In nucleotides, the CDR3 is TGTGCCAGCAGCCGCAGCGGGGGGACTAGCACAGATACGCAGTATTTT. Its protein product is CASSRSGGTSTDTQYF.

The rearrangement links TRBV4-3 to TRBJ1-4; D perhaps matches TRBD1 (6 bases). Germline V gives CDR1 LGHNA, CDR2 YSLEER. V lost 4 bases and J lost 7, with 16 bases in between. The CDR3 has 15 amino acids. CDR3 protein: CASSPRAGVSEKLFF. CDR3 nucleotides: TGCGCCAGCAGCCCTCGGGCAGGGGTGAGTGAAAAACTGTTTTTT.

In DNA form, the CDR3 reads TGTGCCGTTAGGGGGGGTTTGGTCGCCGGGGAGCTGTTTTTT. Its translation is CAVRGGLVAGELFF. V usage is TRBV6-5 and J usage is TRBJ2-2; possible D gene TRBD2, 7 bases. The CDR3 runs to 14 residues. V was shortened by 11 bases and J by 6 bases, with 19 bases between the two germline ends. Germline CDR1 reads MNHEY; CDR2 reads SVGAGI.

This clone was picked up many times. The gene calls are TRBV7-8 and TRBJ2-3; 13 nucleotides match TRBD2. The germline V gene has CDR1 SGHVS and CDR2 FQNEAQ. Germline trimming cut 5 bases from V and 7 bases from J; bases unmatched to any gene: 12. The CDR3 loop spans 17 amino acids. CDR3 sequence (DNA): TGTGCCAGCAGCAAGCCCCCCGGGACTAGCGGGGTGAATACGCAGTATTTT. Protein sequence: CASSKPPGTSGVNTQYF.

The count of this clone is one. V and J are TRBV30 and TRBJ1-4; no firm D call. The germline V gene encodes CDR1 GTSNPN and CDR2 SVGIG (reference sequence). V shed 7 bases and J shed 0 bases, with 9 bases lying between them. This CDR3 spans 13 amino acids. CDR3 amino acids: CALRQATNEKLFF. The CDR3 nucleotides read TGTGCCTTACGACAAGCAACTAATGAAAAACTGTTTTTT.

V usage is TRBV5-1 and J usage is TRBJ1-1; maybe TRBD1 (5 bases). CDR1 is SGHRS and CDR2 is YFSETQ in the germline V gene. The CDR3 loop spans 14 amino acids. Trimming took off 6 bases at V and 5 bases at J, with 17 bases between the two ends. CDR3 sequence (DNA): TGCGCCAGCACACTCTCCAGGGATAGGACTGAAGCTTTCTTT. Translation gives CASTLSRDRTEAFF.

The chain links TRBV6-5 to TRBJ1-1; 7 bases map to TRBD1. CDR3 size: 13 residues. Germline V gene lookup returns CDR1 MNHEY and CDR2 SVGAGI. V was pared by 2 bases and J by 7 bases, with 4 bases of the junction left unmatched. In DNA form, the CDR3 reads TGTGCCAGCAGTTACAAACGGGACAGTGAAGCTTTCTTT. Its protein is CASSYKRDSEAFF.

This clone was recorded a few times. CDR3 DNA sequence: TGTGCCAGCAGTGATATAGCGGGGGCTGGTGAGACCCAGTACTTC. Encoded protein: CASSDIAGAGETQYF. The chain couples TRBV6-1 to TRBJ2-5, with 9 positions matching TRBD2. V trimming: 3 bases; J trimming: 5 bases; junction bases outside the gene matches: 7. CDR3 length: 15 amino acids. Per germline, CDR1 MNHNS and CDR2 SASEGT.

The rearrangement uses TRBV15 and TRBJ1-2, with 9 bases aligning to TRBD1. The CDR3 consists of 14 residues. Germline V gives CDR1 LNHNV, CDR2 YYDKDF (reference sequence). V lost 6 bases to trimming and J lost 4 bases; unmatched junction nucleotides: 6. The CDR3 DNA follows: TGTGCCACCAGATTCGGGACAGGGCCCTATGGCTACACCTTC. It yields the protein CATRFGTGPYGYTF.

This clone showed up just once. V gene TRBV5-8 combines with J gene TRBJ2-1; D is uncertain. Trimming took 1 base from V and 5 from J, leaving 13 bases between them. Germline V lookup: CDR1 SGHTS, CDR2 YDEGEE. This CDR3 has 15 amino acids. CDR3: CASSLYGQADNEQFF. The DNA for the CDR3 is TGTGCCAGCAGCTTGTATGGGCAGGCAGACAATGAGCAGTTCTTC.

This clone turned up a few times. The gene calls are TRBV6-2 or TRBV6-3 and TRBJ2-5, with 8 bases that match TRBD1. Looked up from germline, CDR1 is MNHEY and CDR2 is SVGEGT. The CDR3 runs to 15 residues. After removal of 5 bases from V and 5 bases from J, the junction contained 10 bases not matched to a gene. The CDR3 here is CASSPLTGAGETQYF. The CDR3 DNA follows: TGTGCCAGCAGTCCCCTGACAGGGGCTGGGGAGACCCAGTACTTC.

The chain joins TRBV27 to TRBJ2-7; 12 nucleotides agree with TRBD2. Germline V gene sequence: CDR1 MNHEY, CDR2 SMNVEV (reference sequence). The CDR3 has 17 residues. V was pared by 3 bases and J by 5 bases, with 11 bases of the junction left unmatched. The CDR3 is CASSFSGLAGLQNEQYF. The CDR3 DNA reads as TGTGCCAGCAGTTTCTCAGGACTAGCGGGGCTACAAAACGAGCAGTACTTC.

The genes are TRBV24-1 and TRBJ1-2; D possibly corresponds to TRBD1 (5 bases). The CDR3 has 13 residues. Germline-derived CDR1 and CDR2 are KGHDR and SFDVKD. The V end lost 4 bases, the J end lost 7 bases, and 12 bases lay between the germline ends. The CDR3 loop reads CATSDPGTSGYTF. As DNA, the CDR3 is TGTGCCACCAGTGACCCCGGGACTAGTGGCTACACCTTC.

V usage is TRBV19 and J usage is TRBJ2-1; 12 bases match TRBD2. The germline V gene has CDR1 LNHDA and CDR2 SQIVND (reference sequence). The V segment lost 5 bases and the J segment 10 bases; nucleotides outside the gene matches: 15. The CDR3 extends over 17 amino acids. CDR3 in DNA: TGTGCCAGTAGTCCCAAACGACTAGCGGGGGCCTTGGGGGAGCAGTTCTTC. Amino acid sequence: CASSPKRLAGALGEQFF.

This clone was detected only a few times. This rearrangement joins TRBV7-3 to TRBJ2-3; TRBD1 might be the D (6 bases). The CDR3 runs 15 residues. V lost 1 base and J 2 bases, leaving 10 bases between the germline ends. Germline loops: CDR1 SGHTA, CDR2 FQGTGA. This CDR3 is CASSLRGGATDTQYF. CDR3 DNA: TGTGCCAGCAGCTTAAGAGGGGGTGCCACAGATACGCAGTATTTT.

This chain links TRBV7-8 with TRBJ1-1; 10 nucleotides agree with TRBD1. V shed 5 bases and J 10 bases; nucleotides not matched to a gene: 10. The CDR3 consists of 14 residues. Germline CDR1 SGHVS, CDR2 FQNEAQ. The CDR3 bases are TGTGCCAGCAGCCGAACCGGGACAGGGGAAGGAGCTTTCTTT. This translates into CASSRTGTGEGAFF.

The gene calls are TRBV7-2 and TRBJ1-5; D not resolved. Germline V lookup: CDR1 SGHTA, CDR2 FQGNSA. The V gene lost 1 base and the J gene lost 4 bases, with 11 bases spanning the gap. This CDR3 is 15 amino acids long. CDR3 DNA: TGTGCCAGCAGCTTAGTCGGACTGGGTAATCAGCCCCAGCATTTT. It codes for CASSLVGLGNQPQHF.

The chain combines TRBV7-6 with TRBJ1-3; D might be TRBD1 (6 bases). Trimming cost V 5 bases and J 0 bases, with 17 bases left between them. There are 17 residues in the CDR3. Germline V gives CDR1 SGHVS, CDR2 FNYEAQ. DNA for the CDR3: TGTGCCAGCAGCCCACAGACAGGATTCAGCTCTGGAAACACCATATATTTT. Protein: CASSPQTGFSSGNTIYF.

The V call is TRBV7-9, the J call TRBJ2-1; 7 bases are shared with TRBD1. V shed 6 bases and J 6 bases; nucleotides not matched to a gene: 5. The CDR3 runs 13 residues. The V gene's germline CDR1 is SEHNR and CDR2 FQNEAQ (reference sequence). The CDR3 coding sequence is TGTGCCAGCAGACAAGGACAGGCCAATGAGCAGTTCTTC. Its protein product is CASRQGQANEQFF.

For the CDR3, the DNA is TGTGCCAGCAGCCAAGCCGGACAGGGGCACTTGGCGAACATTCAGTACTTC. Its protein is CASSQAGQGHLANIQYF. The V and J genes are TRBV14 and TRBJ2-4, with TRBD1 matching over 9 bases. CDR3 size: 17 residues. V was pared by 1 base and J by 7 bases, with 11 bases of the junction left unmatched. CDR1 is SGHDN and CDR2 is FVKESK in the germline V gene.

The chain carries TRBV4-1 and TRBJ1-2, with 9 nucleotides matching TRBD1. The CDR3 consists of 15 residues. Germline V gene lookup returns CDR1 MGHRA and CDR2 YSYEKL. Trimming cost V 3 bases and J 1 base; bases outside gene matches: 3. CDR3 residues: CASSQVGQGNYGYTF. CDR3 DNA sequence: TGCGCCAGCAGCCAGGTGGGACAGGGTAACTATGGCTACACCTTC.

This clone turned up a few times. This chain joins TRBV7-2 and TRBJ1-3; the match to TRBD1 covers 7 bases. Germline-derived CDR1 and CDR2 are SGHTA and FQGNSA. This CDR3 spans 14 amino acids. The J segment lost 6 bases and the V segment lost 6 bases, leaving 8 bases of the junction unmatched. The CDR3 coding sequence is TGTGCCAGCAGTTTGACAGGGACGGAAAACACCATATATTTT. Its translation is CASSLTGTENTIYF. Complete variable domain (other parts from reference TRBV7-2 and TRBJ1-3): GAGVSQSPSNKVTEKGKDVELRCDPISGHTALYWYRQSLGQGLEFLIYFQGNSAPDKSGLPSDRFSAERTGGSVSTLTIQRTQQEDSAVYLCASSLTGTENTIYFGEGSWLTVV.

V usage is TRBV4-3 and J usage is TRBJ2-3; 11 bases line up with TRBD2. V gave up 4 bases and J gave up 0 bases; unmatched junction bases: 3. The CDR3 runs to 16 residues. Per germline, CDR1 LGHNA and CDR2 YSLEER. For the CDR3, the DNA is TGCGCCAGCAGCCTAACTAGCGGGGGTAGCACAGATACGCAGTATTTT. It translates to CASSLTSGGSTDTQYF.

In its sample, this clone was seen a few times. The chain recombines TRBV10-1 with TRBJ1-2; tentatively, D is TRBD1 (6 bases). Germline lookup yields CDR1 WNHNN and CDR2 SYGVQD (reference sequence). Trimming removed 9 bases at V and 3 bases at J, with 26 bases between. The CDR3 covers 17 residues. CDR3 region: CARTSPPAGAEYYGYTF. The CDR3 region has the DNA TGCGCCAGGACGAGCCCTCCCGCGGGGGCAGAATACTATGGCTACACCTTC.